Included here is one TCR beta chain sequence, with context. Clones were read by immunoSEQ multiplex PCR, and TCRdb kept only the in-frame ones, dropping some. The sample has some 20,000 clones, about 88% seen once. This sample stems from a study of blood T cell repertoires in COVID-19. Study overall: PBMCs, B-cell-depleted T cells, or T cells were the source of the cDNA or gDNA that made up the material.

The germline gives CDR1 ENHRY, CDR2 SYGVKD. The CDR3 consists of 16 residues. The ends were cut back, 5 bases at V and 0 bases at J, with 14 bases in the middle. The source material was peripheral blood. The V call is TRBV10-3, the J call TRBJ1-3, with a tentative D call TRBD1 (5 bases). The receptor was isolated from a human donor in a cohort sampled during active COVID-19. In DNA, the CDR3 is TGTGCCATCAGTCAGGGACTCTCGAACTCTGGAAACACCATATATTTT. Its protein product is CAISQGLSNSGNTIYF.